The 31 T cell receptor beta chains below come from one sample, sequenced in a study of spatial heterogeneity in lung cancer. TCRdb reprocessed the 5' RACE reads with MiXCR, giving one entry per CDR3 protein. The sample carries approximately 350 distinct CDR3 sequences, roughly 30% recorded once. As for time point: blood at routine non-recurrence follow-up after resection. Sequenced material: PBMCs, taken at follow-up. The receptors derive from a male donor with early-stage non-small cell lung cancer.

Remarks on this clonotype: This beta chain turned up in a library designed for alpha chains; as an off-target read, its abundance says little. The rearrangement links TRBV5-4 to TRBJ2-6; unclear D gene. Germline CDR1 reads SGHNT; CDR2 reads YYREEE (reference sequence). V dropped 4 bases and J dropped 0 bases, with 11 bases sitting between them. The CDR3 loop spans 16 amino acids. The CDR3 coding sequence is TGTGCCAGCAGCATCGGACCCCTCTCTGGGGCCAACGTCCTGACTTTC. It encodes CASSIGPLSGANVLTF.

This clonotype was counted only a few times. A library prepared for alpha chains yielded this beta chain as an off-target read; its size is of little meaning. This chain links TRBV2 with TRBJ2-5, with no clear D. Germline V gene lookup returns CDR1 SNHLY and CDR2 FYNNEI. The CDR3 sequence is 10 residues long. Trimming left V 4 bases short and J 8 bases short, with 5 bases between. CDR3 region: CASSVTTQYF. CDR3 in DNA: TGTGCCAGCAGTGTGACTACCCAGTACTTC.

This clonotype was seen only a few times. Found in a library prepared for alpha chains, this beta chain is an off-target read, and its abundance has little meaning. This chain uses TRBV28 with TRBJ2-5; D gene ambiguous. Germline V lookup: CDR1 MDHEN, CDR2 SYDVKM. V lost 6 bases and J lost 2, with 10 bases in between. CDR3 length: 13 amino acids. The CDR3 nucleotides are TGTGCCAGCAGCTACGGGTGGCAAGAGACCCAGTACTTC. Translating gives CASSYGWQETQYF.

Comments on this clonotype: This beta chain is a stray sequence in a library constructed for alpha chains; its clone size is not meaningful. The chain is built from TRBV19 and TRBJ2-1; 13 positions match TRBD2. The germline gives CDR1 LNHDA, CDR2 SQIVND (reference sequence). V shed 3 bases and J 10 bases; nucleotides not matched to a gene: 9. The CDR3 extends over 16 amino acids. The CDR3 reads CASSIRTSGGAEEQFF. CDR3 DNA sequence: TGTGCCAGTAGTATTAGAACTAGCGGGGGGGCGGAGGAGCAGTTCTTC.

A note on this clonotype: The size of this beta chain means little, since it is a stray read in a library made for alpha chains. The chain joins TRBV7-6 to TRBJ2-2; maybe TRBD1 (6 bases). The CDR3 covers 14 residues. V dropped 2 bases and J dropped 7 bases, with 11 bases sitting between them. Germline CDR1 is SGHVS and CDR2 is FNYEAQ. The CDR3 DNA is TGTGCCAGCAGCTTAACAGGGAACGTCGGGGAGCTGTTTTTT. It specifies CASSLTGNVGELFF.

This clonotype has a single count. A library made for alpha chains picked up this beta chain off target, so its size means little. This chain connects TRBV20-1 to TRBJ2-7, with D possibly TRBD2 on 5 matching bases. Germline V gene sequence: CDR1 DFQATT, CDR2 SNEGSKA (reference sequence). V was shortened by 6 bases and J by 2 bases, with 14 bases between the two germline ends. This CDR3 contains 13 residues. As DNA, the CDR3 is TGCAGTGCCCCGACCGGGGATGCCTACGAGCAGTACTTC. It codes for CSAPTGDAYEQYF.

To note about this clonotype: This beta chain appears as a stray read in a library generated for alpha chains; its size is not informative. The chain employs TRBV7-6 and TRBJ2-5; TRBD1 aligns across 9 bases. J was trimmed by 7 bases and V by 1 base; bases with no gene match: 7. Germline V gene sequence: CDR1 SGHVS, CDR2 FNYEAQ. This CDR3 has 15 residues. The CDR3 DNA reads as TGTGCCAGCAGCTTAGATACAGGGGGCCTGGGGACCCAGTACTTC. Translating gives CASSLDTGGLGTQYF.

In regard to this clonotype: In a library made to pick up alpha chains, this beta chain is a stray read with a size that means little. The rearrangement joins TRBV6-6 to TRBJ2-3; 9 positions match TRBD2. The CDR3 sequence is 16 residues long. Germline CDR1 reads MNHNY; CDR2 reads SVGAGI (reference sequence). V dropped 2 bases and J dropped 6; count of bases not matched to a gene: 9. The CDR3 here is CASSYPRRGGRDTQYF. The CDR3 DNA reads TGTGCCAGCAGTTACCCCCGGCGGGGGGGCAGGGATACGCAGTATTTT.

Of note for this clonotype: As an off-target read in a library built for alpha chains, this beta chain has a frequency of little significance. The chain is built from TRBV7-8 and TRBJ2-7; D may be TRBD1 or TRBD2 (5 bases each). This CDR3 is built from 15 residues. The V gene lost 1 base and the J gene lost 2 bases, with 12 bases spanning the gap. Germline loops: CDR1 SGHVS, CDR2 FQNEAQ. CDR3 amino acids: CASSLVGTGTYEQYF. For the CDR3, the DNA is TGTGCCAGCAGCTTAGTGGGGACGGGAACCTACGAGCAGTACTTC.

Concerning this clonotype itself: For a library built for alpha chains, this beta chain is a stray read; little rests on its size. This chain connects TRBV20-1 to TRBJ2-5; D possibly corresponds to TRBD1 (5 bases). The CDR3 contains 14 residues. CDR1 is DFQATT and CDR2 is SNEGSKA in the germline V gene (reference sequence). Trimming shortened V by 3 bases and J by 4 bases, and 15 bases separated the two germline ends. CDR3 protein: CSASPLGRVETQYF. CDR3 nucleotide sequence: TGCAGTGCTAGCCCCCTGGGCAGGGTAGAGACCCAGTACTTC.

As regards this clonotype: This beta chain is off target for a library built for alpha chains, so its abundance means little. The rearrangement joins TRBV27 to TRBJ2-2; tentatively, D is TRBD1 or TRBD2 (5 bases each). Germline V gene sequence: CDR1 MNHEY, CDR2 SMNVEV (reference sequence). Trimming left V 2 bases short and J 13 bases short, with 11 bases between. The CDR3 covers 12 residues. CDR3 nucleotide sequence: TGTGCCAGCAGTTTAGGCCGGGACGTGCTGTTTTTT. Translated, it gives CASSLGRDVLFF.

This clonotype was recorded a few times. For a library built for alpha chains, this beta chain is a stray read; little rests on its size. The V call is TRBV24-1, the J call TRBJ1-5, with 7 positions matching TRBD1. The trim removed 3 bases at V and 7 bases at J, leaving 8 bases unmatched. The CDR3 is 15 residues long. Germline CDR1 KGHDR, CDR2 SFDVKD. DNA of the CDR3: TGTGCCACCAGTGATCCTCGACAGGGAGGCCAGCCCCAGCATTTT. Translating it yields CATSDPRQGGQPQHF.

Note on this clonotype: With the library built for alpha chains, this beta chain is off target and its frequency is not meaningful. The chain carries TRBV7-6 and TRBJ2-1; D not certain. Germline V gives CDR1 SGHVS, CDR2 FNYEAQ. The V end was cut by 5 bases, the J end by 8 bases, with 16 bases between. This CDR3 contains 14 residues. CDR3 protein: CASSQGGPVDEQFF. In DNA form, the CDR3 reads TGTGCCAGCAGCCAAGGTGGTCCCGTGGATGAGCAGTTCTTC.

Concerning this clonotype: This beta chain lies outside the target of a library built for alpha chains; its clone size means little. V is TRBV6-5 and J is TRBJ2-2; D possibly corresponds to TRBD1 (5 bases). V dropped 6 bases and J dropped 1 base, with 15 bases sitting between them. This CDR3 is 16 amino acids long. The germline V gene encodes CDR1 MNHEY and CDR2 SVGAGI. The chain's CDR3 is CASSPGHSRNTGELFF. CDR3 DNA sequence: TGTGCCAGCAGCCCAGGGCACAGCCGGAACACCGGGGAGCTGTTTTTT.

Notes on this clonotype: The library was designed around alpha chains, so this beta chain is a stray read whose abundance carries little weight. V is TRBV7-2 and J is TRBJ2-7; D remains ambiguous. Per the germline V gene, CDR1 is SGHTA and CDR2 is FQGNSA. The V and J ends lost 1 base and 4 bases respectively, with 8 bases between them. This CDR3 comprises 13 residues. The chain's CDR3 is CASSLVGVYEQYF. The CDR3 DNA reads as TGTGCCAGCAGCTTAGTTGGGGTATACGAGCAGTACTTC.

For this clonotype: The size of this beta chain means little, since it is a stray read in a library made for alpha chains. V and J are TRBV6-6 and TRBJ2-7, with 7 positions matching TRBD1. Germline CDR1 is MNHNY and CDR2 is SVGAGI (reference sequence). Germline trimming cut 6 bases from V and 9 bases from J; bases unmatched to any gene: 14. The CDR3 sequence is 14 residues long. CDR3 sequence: CASSLGPDRDRQYF. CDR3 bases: TGTGCCAGCAGCCTCGGACCAGACAGGGACAGGCAGTACTTC.

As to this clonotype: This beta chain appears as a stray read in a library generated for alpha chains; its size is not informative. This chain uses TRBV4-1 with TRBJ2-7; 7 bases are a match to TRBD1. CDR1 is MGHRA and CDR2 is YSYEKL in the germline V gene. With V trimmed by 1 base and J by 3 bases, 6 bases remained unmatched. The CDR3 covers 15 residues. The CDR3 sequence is CASSQVPGQNYEQYF. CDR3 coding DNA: TGCGCCAGCAGCCAAGTCCCGGGACAGAACTACGAGCAGTACTTC.

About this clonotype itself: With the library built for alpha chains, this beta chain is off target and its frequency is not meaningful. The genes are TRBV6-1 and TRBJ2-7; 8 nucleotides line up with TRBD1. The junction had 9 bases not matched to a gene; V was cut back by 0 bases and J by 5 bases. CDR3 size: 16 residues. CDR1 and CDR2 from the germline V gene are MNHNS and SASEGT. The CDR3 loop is CASSEAWSGQDNEQYF. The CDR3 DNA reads TGTGCCAGCAGTGAAGCATGGTCGGGACAGGATAACGAGCAGTACTTC.

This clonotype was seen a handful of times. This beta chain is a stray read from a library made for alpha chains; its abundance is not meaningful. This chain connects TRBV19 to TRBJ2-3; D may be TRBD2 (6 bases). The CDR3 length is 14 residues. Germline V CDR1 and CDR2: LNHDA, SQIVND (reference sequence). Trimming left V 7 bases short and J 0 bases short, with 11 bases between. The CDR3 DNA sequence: TGTGCCAGTATCGCCGGAGGGAGCACAGATACGCAGTATTTT. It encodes CASIAGGSTDTQYF.

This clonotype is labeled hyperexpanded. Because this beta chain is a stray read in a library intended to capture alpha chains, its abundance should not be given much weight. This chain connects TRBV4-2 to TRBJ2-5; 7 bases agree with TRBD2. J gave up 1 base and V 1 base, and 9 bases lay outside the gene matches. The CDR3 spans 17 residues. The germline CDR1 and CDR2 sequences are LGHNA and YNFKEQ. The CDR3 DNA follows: TGTGCCAGCAGCCAAGTTCGGCTAGCGGATTTCCAAGAGACCCAGTACTTC. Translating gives CASSQVRLADFQETQYF.

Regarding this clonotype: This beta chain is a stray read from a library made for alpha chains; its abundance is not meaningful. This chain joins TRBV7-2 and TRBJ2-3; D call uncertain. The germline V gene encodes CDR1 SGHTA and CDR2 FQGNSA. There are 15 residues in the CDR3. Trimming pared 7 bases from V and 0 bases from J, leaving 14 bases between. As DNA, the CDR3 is TGTGCCAGCACGAGTAGAGGTTCTAGCACAGATACGCAGTATTTT. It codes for CASTSRGSSTDTQYF.

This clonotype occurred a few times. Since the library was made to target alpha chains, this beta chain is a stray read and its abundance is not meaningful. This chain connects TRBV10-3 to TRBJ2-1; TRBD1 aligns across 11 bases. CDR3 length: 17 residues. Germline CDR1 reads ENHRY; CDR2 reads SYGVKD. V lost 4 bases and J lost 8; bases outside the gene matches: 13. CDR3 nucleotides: TGTGCCATCAGTGGAGGTAGAGGACAGGGGGCGTCCCATGAGCAGTTCTTC. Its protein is CAISGGRGQGASHEQFF.

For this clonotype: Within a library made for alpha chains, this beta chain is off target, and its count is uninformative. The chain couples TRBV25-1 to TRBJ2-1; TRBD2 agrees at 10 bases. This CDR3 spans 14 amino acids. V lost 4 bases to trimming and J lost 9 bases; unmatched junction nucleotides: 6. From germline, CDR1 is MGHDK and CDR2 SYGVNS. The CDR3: CASSGAGGHGEQFF. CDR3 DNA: TGTGCCAGCAGTGGAGCGGGGGGGCATGGTGAGCAGTTCTTC.

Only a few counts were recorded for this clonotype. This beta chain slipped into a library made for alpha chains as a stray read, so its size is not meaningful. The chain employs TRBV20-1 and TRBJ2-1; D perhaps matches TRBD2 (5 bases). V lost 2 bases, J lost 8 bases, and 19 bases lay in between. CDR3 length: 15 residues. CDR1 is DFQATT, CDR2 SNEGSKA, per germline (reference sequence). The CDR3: CSARKVGSDWDEQFF. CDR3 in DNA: TGCAGTGCTAGAAAGGTCGGTAGCGACTGGGATGAGCAGTTCTTC.

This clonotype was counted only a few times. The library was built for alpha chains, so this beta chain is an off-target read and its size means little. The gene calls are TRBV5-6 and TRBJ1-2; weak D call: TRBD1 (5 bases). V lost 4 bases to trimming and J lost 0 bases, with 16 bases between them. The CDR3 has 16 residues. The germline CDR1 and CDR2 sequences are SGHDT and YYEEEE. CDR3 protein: CASSQGPSTANYGYTF. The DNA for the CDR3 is TGTGCCAGCAGCCAGGGTCCCTCGACAGCTAACTATGGCTACACCTTC.

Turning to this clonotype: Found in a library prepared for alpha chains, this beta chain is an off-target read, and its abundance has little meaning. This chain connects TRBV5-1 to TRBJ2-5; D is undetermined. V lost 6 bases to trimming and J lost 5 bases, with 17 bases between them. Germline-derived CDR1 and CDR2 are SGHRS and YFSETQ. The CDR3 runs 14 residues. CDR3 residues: CASKLGLTEETQYF. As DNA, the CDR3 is TGCGCCAGCAAATTGGGTCTGACTGAGGAGACCCAGTACTTC.

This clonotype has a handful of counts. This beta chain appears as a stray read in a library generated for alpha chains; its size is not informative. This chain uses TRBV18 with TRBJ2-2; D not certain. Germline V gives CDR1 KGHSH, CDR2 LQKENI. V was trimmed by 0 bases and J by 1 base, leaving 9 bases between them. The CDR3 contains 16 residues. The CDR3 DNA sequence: TGTGCCAGCTCACCACCAAGTAGCAGGAACACCGGGGAGCTGTTTTTT. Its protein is CASSPPSSRNTGELFF.

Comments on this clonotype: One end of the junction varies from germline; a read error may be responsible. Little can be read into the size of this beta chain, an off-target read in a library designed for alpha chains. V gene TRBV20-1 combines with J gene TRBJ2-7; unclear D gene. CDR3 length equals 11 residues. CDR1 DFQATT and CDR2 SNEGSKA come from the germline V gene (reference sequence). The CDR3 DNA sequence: TGCAGTGCTGGAGAAGGAGAAGAGCAGTACTTC. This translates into CSAGEGEEQYF.

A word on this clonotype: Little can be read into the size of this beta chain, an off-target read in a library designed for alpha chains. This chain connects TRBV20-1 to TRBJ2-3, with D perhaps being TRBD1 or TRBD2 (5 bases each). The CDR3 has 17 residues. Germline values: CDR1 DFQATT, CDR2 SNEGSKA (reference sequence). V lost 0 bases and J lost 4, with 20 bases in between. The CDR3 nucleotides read TGCAGTGCTAGAGATCGGGGACGCCTATTGTGGTCAGATACGCAGTATTTT. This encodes CSARDRGRLLWSDTQYF.

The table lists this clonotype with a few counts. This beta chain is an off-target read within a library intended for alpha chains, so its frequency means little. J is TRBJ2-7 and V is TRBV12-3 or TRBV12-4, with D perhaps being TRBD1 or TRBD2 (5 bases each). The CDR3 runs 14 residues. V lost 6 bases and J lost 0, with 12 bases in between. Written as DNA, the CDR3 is TGTGCCAGCAGATCCGGGACCTACTCCTACGAGCAGTACTTC. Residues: CASRSGTYSYEQYF.

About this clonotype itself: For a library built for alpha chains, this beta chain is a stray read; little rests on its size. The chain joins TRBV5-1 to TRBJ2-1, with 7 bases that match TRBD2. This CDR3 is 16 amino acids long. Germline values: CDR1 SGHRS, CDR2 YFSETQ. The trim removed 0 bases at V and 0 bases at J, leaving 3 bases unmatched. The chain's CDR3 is CASSLAGTNSYNEQFF. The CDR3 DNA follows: TGCGCCAGCAGCTTGGCAGGGACTAACTCCTACAATGAGCAGTTCTTC.